This TCR beta chain was recovered during a study of blood T cell repertoires in COVID-19. The wider study: Sample material is recorded as cDNA or gDNA derived from T cells, B-cell-depleted T cells, or PBMCs.

Clones were read by immunoSEQ multiplex PCR, and TCRdb kept only the in-frame ones, dropping some. The sample holds approximately 99,000 clones; roughly four fifths are singletons and the top ten take roughly 4.1%. Trimming removed 6 bases from V and 0 bases from J, with 7 bases in between. Per the germline V gene, CDR1 is MDHEN and CDR2 is SYDVKM. The CDR3 runs to 13 residues. The chain couples TRBV28 to TRBJ2-3; D not certain. What was sequenced was peripheral blood. The receptor was derived from a woman aged 70-85 years with acute or convalescent COVID-19. The CDR3, as DNA: TGTGCCAGCAGGGAGTGGAGCACAGATACGCAGTATTTT. It codes for CASREWSTDTQYF.